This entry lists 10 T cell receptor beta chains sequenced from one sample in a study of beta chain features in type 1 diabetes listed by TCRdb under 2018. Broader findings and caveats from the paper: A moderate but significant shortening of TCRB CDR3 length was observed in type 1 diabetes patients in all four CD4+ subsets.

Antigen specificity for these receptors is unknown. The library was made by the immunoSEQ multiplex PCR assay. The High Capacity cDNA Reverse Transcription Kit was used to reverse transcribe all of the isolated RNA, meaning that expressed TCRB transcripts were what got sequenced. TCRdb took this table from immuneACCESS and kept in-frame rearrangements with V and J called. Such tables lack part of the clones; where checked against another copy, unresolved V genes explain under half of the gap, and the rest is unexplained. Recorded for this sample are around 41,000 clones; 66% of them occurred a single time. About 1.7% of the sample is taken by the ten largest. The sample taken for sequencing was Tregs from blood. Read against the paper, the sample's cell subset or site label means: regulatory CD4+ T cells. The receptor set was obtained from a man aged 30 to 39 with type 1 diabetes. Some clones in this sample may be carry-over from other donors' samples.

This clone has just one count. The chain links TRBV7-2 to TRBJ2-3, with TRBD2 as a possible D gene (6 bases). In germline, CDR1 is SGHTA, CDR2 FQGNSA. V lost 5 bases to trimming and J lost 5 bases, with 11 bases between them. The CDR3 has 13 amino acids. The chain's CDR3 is CASSAGRRDTQYF. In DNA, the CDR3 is TGTGCCAGCAGCGCGGGGAGGAGAGATACGCAGTATTTT.

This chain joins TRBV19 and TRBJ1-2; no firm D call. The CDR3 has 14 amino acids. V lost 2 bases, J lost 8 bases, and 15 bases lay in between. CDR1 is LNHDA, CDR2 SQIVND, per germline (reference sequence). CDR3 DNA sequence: TGTGCCAGTAGTATACCAGGACTATCTATGGGCTACACCTTC. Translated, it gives CASSIPGLSMGYTF.

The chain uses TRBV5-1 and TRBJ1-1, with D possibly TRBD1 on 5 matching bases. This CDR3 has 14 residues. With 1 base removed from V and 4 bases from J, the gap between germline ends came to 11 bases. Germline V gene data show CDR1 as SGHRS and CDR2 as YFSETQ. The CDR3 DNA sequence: TGCGCCAGCAGCTTGCAACGGGGGACCACTGAAGCTTTCTTT. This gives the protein CASSLQRGTTEAFF. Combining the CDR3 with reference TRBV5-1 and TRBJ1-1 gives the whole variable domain KAGVTQTPRYLIKTRGQQVTLSCSPISGHRSVSWYQQTPGQGLQFLFEYFSETQRNKGNFPGRFSGRQFSNSRSEMNVSTLELGDSALYLCASSLQRGTTEAFFGQGTRLTVV.

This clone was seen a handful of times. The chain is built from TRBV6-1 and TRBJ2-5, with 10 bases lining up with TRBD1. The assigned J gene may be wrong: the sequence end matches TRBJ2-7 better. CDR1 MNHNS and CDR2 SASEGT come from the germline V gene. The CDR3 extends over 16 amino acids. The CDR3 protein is CASSVGSRQGANEQYF. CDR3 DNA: TGTGCCAGCAGTGTGGGAAGCAGACAGGGGGCGAACGAGCAGTACTTC.

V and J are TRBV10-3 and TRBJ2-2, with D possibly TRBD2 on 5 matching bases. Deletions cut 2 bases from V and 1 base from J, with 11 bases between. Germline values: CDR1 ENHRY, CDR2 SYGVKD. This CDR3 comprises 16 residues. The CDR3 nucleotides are TGTGCCATCAGTGAGGGGCTAGCAGGGAACACCGGGGAGCTGTTTTTT. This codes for CAISEGLAGNTGELFF.

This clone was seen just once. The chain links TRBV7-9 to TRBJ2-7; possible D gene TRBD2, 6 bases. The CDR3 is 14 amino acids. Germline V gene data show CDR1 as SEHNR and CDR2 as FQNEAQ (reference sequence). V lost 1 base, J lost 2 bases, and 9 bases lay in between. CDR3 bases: TGTGCCAGCAGCTTAGAGGCGGGGACCTACGAGCAGTACTTC. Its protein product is CASSLEAGTYEQYF.

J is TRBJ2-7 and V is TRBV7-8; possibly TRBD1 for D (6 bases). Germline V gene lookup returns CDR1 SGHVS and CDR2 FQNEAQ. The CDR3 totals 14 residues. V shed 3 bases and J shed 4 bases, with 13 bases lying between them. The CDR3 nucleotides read TGTGCCAGCAGCTTGGGACCCCAGGGGTACGAGCAGTACTTC. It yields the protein CASSLGPQGYEQYF.

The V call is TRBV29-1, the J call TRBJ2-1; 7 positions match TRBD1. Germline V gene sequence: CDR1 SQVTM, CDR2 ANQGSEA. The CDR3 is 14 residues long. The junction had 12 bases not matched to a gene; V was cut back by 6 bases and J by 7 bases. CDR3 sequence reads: CSVLTGPLTNEQFF. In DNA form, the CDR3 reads TGCAGCGTCCTGACAGGGCCATTAACAAATGAGCAGTTCTTC.

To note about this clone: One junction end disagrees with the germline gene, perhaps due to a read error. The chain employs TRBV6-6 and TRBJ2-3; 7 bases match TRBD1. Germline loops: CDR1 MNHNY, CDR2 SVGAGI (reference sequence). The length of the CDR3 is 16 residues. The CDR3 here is CASSYSTGQLTHTQYF. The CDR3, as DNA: TGTGCCAGCAGTTACTCGACGGGACAGCTCACACATACGCAGTATTTT.

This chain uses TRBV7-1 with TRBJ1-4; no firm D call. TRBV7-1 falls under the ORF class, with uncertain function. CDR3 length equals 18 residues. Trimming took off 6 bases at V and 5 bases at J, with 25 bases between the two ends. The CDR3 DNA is TGTGCCAGCAGTGAGCAGCAGTGTCTCCTAGTCGACAATGAAAAACTGTTTTTT. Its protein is CASSEQQCLLVDNEKLFF.